This T cell receptor beta chain was recorded in a study of blood T cells in healthy people across ages (dated by TCRdb to the mid-2010s). Context from the whole study: In model experiments, template switching captured roughly one uniquely barcoded TCR beta cDNA molecule for every two T cells. The donors were split into four age groups: young (average 16 years), middle-aged (39), aged (approximately 60) and long-lived (more than 80). To avoid experimental bias, donors of different ages were distributed randomly across sequencing lanes. Using the same blood draw, the study looked at two additional independent replicas of 1 million unique cDNA reads for two donors, one aged 18 to 29 and the other aged 80 or older. To track age-related changes in TCR beta repertoire diversity, the study relied on deep sequencing normalized with unique cDNA molecular identifiers. The investigation overall reported the following: Estimates of total diversity based on one million sequenced T cells were considered lower bounds and underestimates. Compared with the aged group, the long-lived group had more naive CD4+ T cells, fewer expanded clones and increased TCR diversity, suggesting age selection. The percentage of naive T cells measured by flow cytometry correlated strongly with observed TCR beta diversity. Because the CMV infection status of the donors was unknown, age-related changes in expanded clonotypes may potentially have been confounded. Bulk unsorted PBMC profiling prevented conclusive comparison of naive and antigen-experienced compartments. Observed TCR beta diversity per million T cells fell roughly linearly with age, and a significant reduction was already apparent by age around 39.

As regards this clonotype: Its target antigen remains unknown. This could be a read error, since a much larger clone is one nucleotide away.

Receptor amplification or capture employed 5' RACE. The data were produced on an Illumina HiSeq 2500. The second PCR ran for roughly 6 to 11 cycles and used a J-beta primer mix along with a sample-barcoded 5' primer. A template-switch 5' adaptor carrying 12 random nucleotides introduced a unique molecular identifier onto each TCR beta cDNA molecule. Each sample yielded at least 3 million CDR3-containing paired-end reads. The Mint cDNA synthesis kit, primed by a TRBC-specific oligonucleotide, was used to synthesize first-strand cDNA from all RNA. Following uracil-DNA glycosylase treatment, a first 18-cycle PCR with universal primers M1SS and BC2_uni_R was performed on all cDNA. In the original analysis: Normalization of each sample was performed by random selection of 1 million high-quality reads, each carrying a distinct molecular identifier. Instead of being binned into consensus sequences, reads that shared molecular identifiers were thrown out. MiTCR, with a Q25 quality threshold and the strictest error-elimination algorithm, was used for CDR3 identification, clonotype clustering and error correction. A nonparametric unseen species model using Euler transformation provided a lower-bound estimate of total TCR beta diversity. TCRdb applied fastp at Q25 and MiXCR to the public reads, then kept only in-frame beta chains. Rows with a matching CDR3 protein are joined into one entry that keeps the most common DNA and genes. TCRdb's processing, not the authors' own work, is the source of the V and J calls. This sample has 1.5 million to 2 million distinct CDR3 sequences in its table, and about 35% of those were observed once. The ten top clones hold approximately 11% of the sample.

Systemically healthy Caucasian individuals from Russia, some 40 in total and aged roughly 6 to 90 years, were included as donors. Each donor gave about 9.7 milliliters of peripheral blood, drawn into EDTA-treated Vacutainer tubes. PBMCs were isolated by Ficoll-Paque density-gradient centrifugation, with at least 7 million obtained per sample. Total RNA, at least 5 micrograms per sample, was extracted from PBMCs with Trizol reagent. For every donor, an aliquot of PBMCs went through flow cytometry to measure the percentages of naive CD45RAhigh/CD27high T cells. From its cysteine to its phenylalanine, the CDR3 spans 14 amino acids. Only the CDR3 region is kept as DNA, spanning 42 bases read in frame from base 1.

The chain couples TRBV12-3 or TRBV12-4 to TRBJ2-3; no D gene is confidently identified. The clonotype was recovered from a woman aged 25-40 years in good health. Sequenced sample: blood. The encoded CDR3 is CASSPFDGTDAQYF. The DNA reads as follows: TGTGCCAGCAGTCCCTTTGACGGCACAGATGCGCAGTATTTT.